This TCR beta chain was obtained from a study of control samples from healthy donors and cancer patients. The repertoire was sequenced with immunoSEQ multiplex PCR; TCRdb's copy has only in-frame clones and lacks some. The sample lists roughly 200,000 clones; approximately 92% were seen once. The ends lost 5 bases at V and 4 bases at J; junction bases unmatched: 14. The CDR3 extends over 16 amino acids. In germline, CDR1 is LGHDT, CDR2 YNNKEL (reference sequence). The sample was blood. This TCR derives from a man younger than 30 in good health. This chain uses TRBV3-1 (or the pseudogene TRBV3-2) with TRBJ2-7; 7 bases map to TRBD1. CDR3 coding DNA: TGTGCCAGCAGCTCAAGGGGGCACAGGTCGATTTACGAGCAGTACTTC. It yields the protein CASSSRGHRSIYEQYF.